The clone carrying this T cell receptor (beta chain) was counted between two and nine times. The data derive from a study of blood T cell repertoires in COVID-19. Study overall: T cells, B-cell-depleted T cells, or PBMCs supplied cDNA or gDNA.

TCRdb's copy holds only in-frame clones and misses some; the assay was immunoSEQ multiplex PCR. The sample holds approximately 150,000 clones, approximately 82% seen once. The sample comprised peripheral blood. This sequence was found in a woman aged 70-85 years who had recovered from COVID-19.

The CDR3 coding sequence is TGTGCCAGCTCACCGCGACAGGGGGTTGCCTACACCTTC. Its translation: CASSPRQGVAYTF. The genes are TRBV18 and TRBJ1-2; TRBD1 matches at 9 bases. After removal of 3 bases from V and 10 bases from J, the junction contained 6 bases not matched to a gene. CDR3 length equals 13 residues. CDR1 is KGHSH and CDR2 is LQKENI in the germline V gene.